The 28 T cell receptor beta chains given below trace back to one sample, sequenced in a study of shared clonotypes between healthy human individuals. Sequencing was performed with immunoSEQ multiplex PCR; in TCRdb, only in-frame clones are kept and a portion is missing. The sample records over 1.5 million clones, around 98% being singletons. Sample: naive CD4+ T cells sorted from blood. Indicated subset: CD45RA+ positively selected. The source of these receptors is a man aged 25-40 years in good health.

This chain joins TRBV28 and TRBJ1-2, with no clear D. Germline CDR1 is MDHEN and CDR2 is SYDVKM. Trimming shortened V by 5 bases and J by 8 bases, and 18 bases separated the two germline ends. The CDR3 contains 14 residues. The CDR3 sequence: CASSDGLQVGGYTF. In DNA, the CDR3 is TGTGCCAGCAGTGACGGCCTCCAAGTAGGGGGCTACACCTTC.

This chain joins TRBV28 and TRBJ1-5; 9 bases agree with TRBD1. The CDR3 runs to 18 residues. The germline V gene encodes CDR1 MDHEN and CDR2 SYDVKM. J gave up 4 bases and V 2 bases, and 12 bases lay outside the gene matches. CDR3 in DNA: TGTGCCAGCAGTTTAGCTCCCCACAGGGGGCGAGGGAATCAGCCCCAGCATTTT. Translating it yields CASSLAPHRGRGNQPQHF.

This clone was seen just once. This rearrangement joins TRBV5-6 to TRBJ2-7; D remains unclear. V lost 3 bases and J lost 5, with 18 bases in between. The length of the CDR3 is 15 residues. CDR1 is SGHDT and CDR2 is YYEEEE in the germline V gene. CDR3: CASSSYTGGRHEQYF. The CDR3 coding sequence is TGTGCCAGCAGCTCCTATACCGGCGGCCGCCACGAGCAGTACTTC.

The genes are TRBV27 and TRBJ2-7; 7 bases fit TRBD1. CDR3 length: 13 amino acids. J was trimmed by 2 bases and V by 6 bases; bases with no gene match: 4. From germline, CDR1 is MNHEY and CDR2 SMNVEV (reference sequence). The CDR3 DNA reads TGTGCCAGCAGCCAAGGGACAGCCTACGAGCAGTACTTC. This translates into CASSQGTAYEQYF.

This chain connects TRBV7-6 to TRBJ1-2; a weak D match, TRBD1 (5 bases). V dropped 5 bases and J dropped 6 bases, with 16 bases sitting between them. From germline, CDR1 is SGHVS and CDR2 FNYEAQ. The CDR3 length is 14 residues. CDR3 loop: CASSPGGTDDGYTF. The CDR3 region has the DNA TGTGCCAGCAGCCCGGGCGGGACGGATGATGGCTACACCTTC.

This clone was found once. The CDR3 coding sequence is TGTGCCAGCAGTGCCGGACTAGCTTCTTACAATGAGCAGTTCTTC. Translation gives CASSAGLASYNEQFF. J is TRBJ2-1 and V is TRBV2; 8 bases align to TRBD2. Germline lookup yields CDR1 SNHLY and CDR2 FYNNEI. This CDR3 is 15 amino acids long. J lost 4 bases, V lost 4 bases, and 6 bases had no gene match.

The chain employs TRBV9 and TRBJ2-1, with unresolved D. Trimming cost V 0 bases and J 0 bases, with 13 bases left between them. Germline V CDR1 and CDR2: SGDLS, YYNGEE. The CDR3 sequence is 17 residues long. The CDR3 loop is CASSVDWGTSSYNEQFF. Written as DNA, the CDR3 is TGTGCCAGCAGCGTAGACTGGGGTACAAGCTCCTACAATGAGCAGTTCTTC.

The V gene is TRBV7-2, the J gene TRBJ1-4, with 7 bases lining up with TRBD1. This CDR3 has 15 amino acids. In germline, CDR1 is SGHTA, CDR2 FQGNSA. V lost 5 bases, J lost 6 bases, and 9 bases stayed unmatched. This chain's CDR3 is CASSRYSGTDEKLFF. The CDR3 nucleotides are TGTGCCAGCAGCCGCTATTCCGGGACAGATGAAAAACTGTTTTTT. Complete variable domain (other parts from reference TRBV7-2 and TRBJ1-4): GAGVSQSPSNKVTEKGKDVELRCDPISGHTALYWYRQSLGQGLEFLIYFQGNSAPDKSGLPSDRFSAERTGGSVSTLTIQRTQQEDSAVYLCASSRYSGTDEKLFFGSGTQLSVL.

Regarding this clone: This CDR3 is also generated by other DNA sequences in the sample. The gene calls are TRBV15 and TRBJ1-1, with TRBD1 matching over 7 bases. V lost 5 bases and J lost 4; bases outside the gene matches: 16. This CDR3 has 17 residues. Germline V gene data show CDR1 as LNHNV and CDR2 as YYDKDF (reference sequence). The CDR3: CATSGKRDQGVITEAFF. The CDR3 DNA reads as TGTGCCACCAGCGGCAAAAGGGATCAGGGGGTAATCACTGAAGCTTTCTTT.

J is TRBJ2-7 and V is TRBV5-6; 7 bases line up with TRBD2. J gave up 9 bases and V 3 bases, and 6 bases lay outside the gene matches. Germline V gene lookup returns CDR1 SGHDT and CDR2 YYEEEE. This CDR3 is built from 12 residues. The CDR3 region has the DNA TGTGCCAGCAGCTATCGACTAGCCGCGCAGTACTTC. Protein sequence: CASSYRLAAQYF.

The chain's CDR3 is CASRSLVSNQPQHF. CDR3 sequence (DNA): TGTGCCAGCAGATCCCTCGTCAGCAATCAGCCCCAGCATTTT. The chain employs TRBV27 and TRBJ1-5; D uncertain. V was shortened by 6 bases and J by 1 base, with 10 bases between the two germline ends. The CDR3 runs to 14 residues. CDR1 is MNHEY, CDR2 SMNVEV, per germline (reference sequence).

The rearrangement uses TRBV6-1 and TRBJ1-5; 7 bases match TRBD1. From germline, CDR1 is MNHNS and CDR2 SASEGT. The CDR3 runs to 13 residues. Trimming took 4 bases from V and 7 from J; bases not matched to a gene: 4. DNA of the CDR3: TGTGCCAGCAGTGCGACAGGGTACCAGCCCCAGCATTTT. Protein sequence: CASSATGYQPQHF.

This chain connects TRBV5-1 to TRBJ2-7; 9 bases are a match to TRBD2. V gave up 2 bases and J gave up 7 bases; unmatched junction bases: 13. Germline V CDR1 and CDR2: SGHRS, YFSETQ. This CDR3 has 16 amino acids. Here the CDR3 DNA reads TGCGCCAGCAGCTTACCATCAGCGGGAGGCCGAGGAGAGCAGTACTTC. It encodes CASSLPSAGGRGEQYF.

The chain couples TRBV6-5 to TRBJ2-7; no clear D. From germline, CDR1 is MNHEY and CDR2 SVGAGI. The CDR3 consists of 11 residues. V was trimmed by 4 bases and J by 4 bases, leaving 5 bases between them. The CDR3 DNA reads as TGTGCCAGCAGTTCTTGGTACGAGCAGTACTTC. Translated, it gives CASSSWYEQYF.

The V and J genes are TRBV5-1 and TRBJ1-1; D uncertain. CDR1 is SGHRS, CDR2 YFSETQ, per germline. The length of the CDR3 is 13 residues. Trimming pared 1 base from V and 0 bases from J, leaving 4 bases between. The CDR3 is CASSLKLNTEAFF. CDR3 nucleotide sequence: TGCGCCAGCAGCTTGAAGCTGAACACTGAAGCTTTCTTT.

This chain joins TRBV5-1 and TRBJ2-5, with 8 bases lining up with TRBD1. Germline CDR1 reads SGHRS; CDR2 reads YFSETQ. J lost 4 bases, V lost 5 bases, and 4 bases had no gene match. This CDR3 spans 13 amino acids. As DNA, the CDR3 is TGCGCCAGCAGGAGAGGACAGGGAGAGACCCAGTACTTC. This encodes CASRRGQGETQYF.

This chain joins TRBV6-5 and TRBJ2-3, with D perhaps given as TRBD1 or TRBD2 (5 bases each). Germline V gene data show CDR1 as MNHEY and CDR2 as SVGAGI. This CDR3 is 15 amino acids long. V was clipped by 6 bases and J by 2 bases, with 15 bases between them. The CDR3 loop is CASSSGAINTDTQYF. As DNA, the CDR3 is TGTGCCAGCAGCTCCGGGGCTATAAACACAGATACGCAGTATTTT.

The chain employs TRBV27 and TRBJ2-7, with TRBD1 identical over 8 bases. This CDR3 contains 15 residues. Trimming removed 0 bases from V and 3 bases from J; junction bases left unmatched: 4. Germline V gene lookup returns CDR1 MNHEY and CDR2 SMNVEV (reference sequence). CDR3 nucleotide sequence: TGTGCCAGCAGTTTATCATTGGACAGGGTCTACGAGCAGTACTTC. Amino acids: CASSLSLDRVYEQYF.

V and J are TRBV28 and TRBJ2-7; no definite D call. Germline-derived CDR1 and CDR2 are MDHEN and SYDVKM. This CDR3 contains 11 residues. CDR3 protein: CVVGPAYEQYF. The CDR3 coding sequence is TGTGTCGTCGGTCCCGCCTACGAGCAGTACTTC. Based on the CDR3 plus reference TRBV28 and TRBJ2-7, the full variable domain is DVKVTQSSRYLVKRTGEKVFLECVQDMDHENMFWYRQDPGLGLRLIYFSYDVKMKEKGDIPEGYSVSREKKERFSLILESASTNQTSMYLCVVGPAYEQYFGPGTRLTVT.

This clone came up once. The junction does not match germline at one end; this may be a read error. The rearrangement uses TRBV29-1 and TRBJ2-3; D might be TRBD2 (5 bases). Germline V gives CDR1 SQVTM, CDR2 ANQGSEA. The CDR3 is 11 residues long. The CDR3 nucleotides are TGCAGCGTTCTGAGGGCAGATATGCAGTATTTT. Translated, it gives CSVLRADMQYF.

This rearrangement joins TRBV7-8 to TRBJ1-2; TRBD1 aligns across 10 bases. V was clipped by 3 bases and J by 4 bases; unmatched bases: 5. Germline loops: CDR1 SGHVS, CDR2 FQNEAQ. The CDR3 totals 15 residues. Here the CDR3 reads CASSLETGGAYGYTF. The CDR3 DNA reads as TGTGCCAGCAGCTTGGAGACAGGGGGCGCCTATGGCTACACCTTC.

In the case of this clone: At one end the junction does not follow the germline gene, possibly because of a read error. This chain uses TRBV28 with TRBJ1-1; D gene unclear. CDR3 length: 16 residues. Germline V gives CDR1 MDHEN, CDR2 SYDVKM. Here the CDR3 DNA reads TGTGCCAGCACTTTACTACAGCTAATCCCGAACACTGAAGCTTTCTTT. It codes for CASTLLQLIPNTEAFF.

This chain connects TRBV27 to TRBJ2-1; 8 bases match TRBD2. The CDR3 has 16 residues. Germline V gives CDR1 MNHEY, CDR2 SMNVEV (reference sequence). The trim removed 4 bases at V and 7 bases at J, leaving 12 bases unmatched. CDR3 residues: CASSSSGLAGANEQFF. The CDR3 coding sequence is TGTGCCAGCAGTTCATCCGGACTAGCAGGGGCAAATGAGCAGTTCTTC.

This rearrangement joins TRBV29-1 to TRBJ2-7, with a tentative D call TRBD1 (6 bases). The CDR3 covers 12 residues. Trimming cost V 7 bases and J 4 bases, with 14 bases left between them. The germline V gene has CDR1 SQVTM and CDR2 ANQGSEA. CDR3 in amino acids: CSGLGATYEQYF. The CDR3 nucleotides are TGCAGCGGGCTGGGGGCTACTTACGAGCAGTACTTC.

J is TRBJ2-1 and V is TRBV7-9, with 9 bases that match TRBD1. CDR1 is SEHNR and CDR2 is FQNEAQ in the germline V gene (reference sequence). V shed 6 bases and J 3 bases; nucleotides not matched to a gene: 9. The CDR3 sequence is 16 residues long. Here the CDR3 reads CASRPPTGGLYNEQFF. The CDR3 nucleotides read TGTGCCAGCAGACCCCCGACAGGGGGGCTCTACAATGAGCAGTTCTTC.

This chain joins TRBV5-8 and TRBJ2-7, with D possibly being TRBD1 or TRBD2 (6 bases each). Germline V gene data show CDR1 as SGHTS and CDR2 as YDEGEE. The V gene lost 4 bases and the J gene lost 2 bases, with 16 bases spanning the gap. CDR3 length: 15 amino acids. The CDR3, as DNA: TGTGCCAGCAGCCCCGGAGGGGGTTTTCCCTACGAGCAGTACTTC. Its translation is CASSPGGGFPYEQYF.

V gene TRBV6-5 combines with J gene TRBJ2-7; perhaps TRBD1 as D (6 bases). V shed 2 bases and J shed 0 bases, with 8 bases lying between them. Looked up from germline, CDR1 is MNHEY and CDR2 is SVGAGI. The CDR3 loop spans 14 amino acids. The CDR3 reads CASSYNRDSYEQYF. The CDR3 bases are TGTGCCAGCAGTTACAACAGGGACTCCTACGAGCAGTACTTC.

This clone came up once. The V gene is TRBV7-9, the J gene TRBJ2-7; D remains ambiguous. The CDR3 has 15 amino acids. The V gene lost 5 bases and the J gene lost 6 bases, with 20 bases spanning the gap. Germline assignment: CDR1 SEHNR and CDR2 FQNEAQ (reference sequence). This CDR3 reads CASSRDPGPAAEQYF. DNA for the CDR3: TGTGCCAGCAGCCGAGACCCCGGGCCGGCGGCCGAGCAGTACTTC.